This T cell receptor beta chain was retrieved from a study of coeliac disease. In the study overall: Disease groups: newly diagnosed active, refractory type I, gluten-free-diet controlled. Study findings and constraints: Intraepithelial and lamina propria fractions were not highly pure, so cross-contamination was possible. Control samples showed higher TRB and TRG clonality than intraepithelial and lamina propria samples in active celiac disease. Few TRB amino acid sequences were shared between samples; most were unique.

Data came from immunoSEQ multiplex PCR; TCRdb stores just in-frame clones and leaves some out. The sample lists about 3,700 clones; more than 65% were seen once. On this clone itself: What it recognizes is unknown.

The CDR3 runs to 15 residues. Source material: intraepithelial lymphocytes from the gut. This TCR derives from a man younger than 40 with celiac disease. The chain couples TRBV21-1 to TRBJ2-7; the D call TRBD2 from the table was never checked on the DNA. TRBV21-1 is a recognized pseudogene. The CDR3 is CASSKATSHSYEQYF. The CDR3 DNA follows: TGTGCCAGCAGCAAAGCGACTAGTCATAGCTACGAGCAGTACTTC.